Presented here are 3 T cell receptor beta chains from one specimen sequenced in a study of response to subunit inactivated influenza vaccine. In TCRdb, the RT-PCR reads were re-called with MiXCR into one record per CDR3 protein. The table has under 750,000 distinct CDR3 sequences, about 10% seen once; the top ten hold roughly 10%. Here the sequenced sample was PBMCs from blood, taken on the day of vaccination. The receptors come from a man aged 45-60 years who received an inactivated influenza vaccine.

In this sample, this clonotype turned up many times. The rearrangement uses TRBV10-3 and TRBJ2-4; tentatively, D is TRBD1 (6 bases). Germline V gene sequence: CDR1 ENHRY, CDR2 SYGVKD. This CDR3 spans 17 amino acids. Trimming pared 3 bases from V and 0 bases from J, leaving 15 bases between. The chain's CDR3 is CAISDSRGLAAKNIQYF. CDR3 nucleotide sequence: TGTGCCATCAGTGATTCCAGGGGCTTAGCAGCCAAAAACATTCAGTACTTC.

This clonotype showed up just a few times. The V call is TRBV18, the J call TRBJ2-5, with D tentatively TRBD2 (6 bases). The germline V gene encodes CDR1 KGHSH and CDR2 LQKENI. V was trimmed by 0 bases and J by 5 bases, leaving 10 bases between them. The CDR3 contains 14 residues. DNA for the CDR3: TGTGCCAGCTCACCACCGGGACTGGAGGAGACCCAGTACTTC. It encodes CASSPPGLEETQYF.

This chain joins TRBV4-1 and TRBJ2-1; 8 bases line up with TRBD1. With 4 bases clipped from V and 8 bases from J, the junction kept 10 bases outside the gene matches. Germline V lookup: CDR1 MGHRA, CDR2 YSYEKL. This CDR3 comprises 15 residues. In nucleotides, the CDR3 is TGCGCCAGCAGCCGTTCCGGGACAGGTTATGATGAGCAGTTCTTC. Its translation: CASSRSGTGYDEQFF.